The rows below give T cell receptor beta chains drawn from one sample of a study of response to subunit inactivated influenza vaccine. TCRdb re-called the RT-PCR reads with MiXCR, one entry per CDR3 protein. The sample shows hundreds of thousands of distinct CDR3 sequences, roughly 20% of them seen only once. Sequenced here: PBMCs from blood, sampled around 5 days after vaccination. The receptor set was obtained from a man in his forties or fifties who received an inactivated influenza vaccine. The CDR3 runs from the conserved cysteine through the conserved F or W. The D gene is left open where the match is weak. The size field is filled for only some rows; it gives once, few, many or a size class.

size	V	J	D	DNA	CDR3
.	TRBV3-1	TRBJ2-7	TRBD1	TGTGCCAGCAGCTTATGGGACAGACAACTCGAGCAGTACTTC	CASSLWDRQLEQYF
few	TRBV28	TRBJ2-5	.	TGTGCCAGCAGTTTGTGGCAGCAAACGGAGACCCAGTACTTC	CASSLWQQTETQYF
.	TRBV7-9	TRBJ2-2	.	TGTGCCAGCAGGACCCTACAGGGTATTGACACCGGGGAGCTGTTTTTT	CASRTLQGIDTGELFF
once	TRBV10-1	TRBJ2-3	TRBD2	TGCGCCAGCAGTCCAACTAGCGTCGTAGATACGCAGTATTTT	CASSPTSVVDTQYF
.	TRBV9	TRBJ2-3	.	TGTGCCAGCAGCGTAGGGGGATCCGCTAGCACAGATACGCAGTATTTT	CASSVGGSASTDTQYF
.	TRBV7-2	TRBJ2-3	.	TGTGCCAGCAGCTTAGGGTCTTCCATGGGCACAGATACGCAGTATTTT	CASSLGSSMGTDTQYF
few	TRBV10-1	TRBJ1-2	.	TGCGCCAGCAGTGAGTGGCCGGTCTCTGGCTACACCTTC	CASSEWPVSGYTF
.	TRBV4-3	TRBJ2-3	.	TGCGCCAGCAGCCAAGTTATACCGTCGGCGGGATCGGGGGCAGATACGCAGTATTTT	CASSQVIPSAGSGADTQYF
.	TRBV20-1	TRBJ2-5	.	TGCAGTGCTAGATACGCGAGCGGAGAGACCCAGTACTTC	CSARYASGETQYF
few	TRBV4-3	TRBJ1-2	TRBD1	TGCGCCAGCAGCCACCTAGGACAGGGGGATGAGGATGGCTACACCTTC	CASSHLGQGDEDGYTF
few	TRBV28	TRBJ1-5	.	TGTGCCAGCAGTCGACAGGCGTCCGGCAATCAGCCCCAGCATTTT	CASSRQASGNQPQHF
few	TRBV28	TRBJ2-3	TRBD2	TGTGCCAGCCTAGCGGGCCTTCGCACAGATACGCAGTATTTT	CASLAGLRTDTQYF
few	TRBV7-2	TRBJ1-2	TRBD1	TGTGCCAGCAGCTTCACCGGGACAGGGGAGGGCTACACCTTC	CASSFTGTGEGYTF
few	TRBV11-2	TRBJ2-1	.	TGTGCCAGCAGCTTAGAGCATACCGGGATCCGACCATACAATGAGCAGTTCTTC	CASSLEHTGIRPYNEQFF
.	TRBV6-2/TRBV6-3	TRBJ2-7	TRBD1	TGTGCCAGCAGCCCACTGGGACAGGACGCCTACGAGCAGTACTTC	CASSPLGQDAYEQYF
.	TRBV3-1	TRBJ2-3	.	TGTGCCAGCAGCAGGAACGAGGCAGATACGCAGTATTTT	CASSRNEADTQYF
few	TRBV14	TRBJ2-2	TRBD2	TGTGCCAGCAGCCAGACTAGCGCCACCCGGGAGCTGTTTTTT	CASSQTSATRELFF
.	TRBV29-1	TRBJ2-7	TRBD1	TGCAGCGTCGCACCCGGGACAGGGAATCCCTACGAGCAGTACTTC	CSVAPGTGNPYEQYF
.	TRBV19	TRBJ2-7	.	TGTGCCAGTAGTATAGGGGTCGCCTACGAGCAGTACTTC	CASSIGVAYEQYF
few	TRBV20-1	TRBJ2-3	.	TGCAGTGCTAGGATAGCGACTCACACAGATACGCAGTATTTT	CSARIATHTDTQYF
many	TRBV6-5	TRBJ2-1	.	TGTGCCAGCAGTCCGTTGAACAATGAGCAGTTCTTC	CASSPLNNEQFF
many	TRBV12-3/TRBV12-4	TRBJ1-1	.	TGTGCCACTGTTCGAGGACAGAACACTGAAGCTTTCTTT	CATVRGQNTEAFF
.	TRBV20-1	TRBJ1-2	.	TGCAGTGCTAGAGATCTTAGTAACAGGGAAGGAGGCTACACCTTC	CSARDLSNREGGYTF
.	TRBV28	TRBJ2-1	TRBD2	TGTGCCAGCAGTTTACCTAGCGGGAATATGTTCTTC	CASSLPSGNMFF
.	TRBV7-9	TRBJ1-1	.	TGTGCCAGCAGCCTCGACGGTAAGAACACTGAAGCTTTCTTT	CASSLDGKNTEAFF
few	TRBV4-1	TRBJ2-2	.	TGCGCCAGCAGCCAAGAAACCACAGGACTCCGGGACTTAAGTTTCACCGGGGAGCTGTTTTTT	CASSQETTGLRDLSFTGELFF
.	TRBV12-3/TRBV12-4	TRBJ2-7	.	TGTGCCAGCAGTTTAGCAAACCAGAGGTACGAGCAGTACTTC	CASSLANQRYEQYF
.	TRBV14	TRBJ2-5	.	TGTGCCAGCAGCCAAACGGGACAGCCCCGGGGGCTGTACTTC	CASSQTGQPRGLYF
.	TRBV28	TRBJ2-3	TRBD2	TGTGCCAGCAGTTTAAAAATGACTAGCGGGGACACAGATACGCAGTATTTT	CASSLKMTSGDTDTQYF
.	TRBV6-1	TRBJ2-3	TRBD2	TGTGCCAGCAGACCCGCGAGACTAGCGGGGGGAGATACGCAGTATTTT	CASRPARLAGGDTQYF
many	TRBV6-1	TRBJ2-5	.	TGTGCCAGCAGTCGGACCCAAGGTCGGGAGACCCAGTACTTC	CASSRTQGRETQYF
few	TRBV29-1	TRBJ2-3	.	TGCAGCGTTGAGACAGCCACAGATACGCAGTATTTT	CSVETATDTQYF
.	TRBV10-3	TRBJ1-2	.	TGTGCCATCAGTGAGACCTATGGCTACACCTTC	CAISETYGYTF
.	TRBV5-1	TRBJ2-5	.	TGCGCCAGCAGCTTACTTAGCATCCGAGAGACCCAGTACTTC	CASSLLSIRETQYF
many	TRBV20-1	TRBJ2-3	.	TGCAGTCGTAGATTAGTCCACACAGATACGCAGTATTTT	CSRRLVHTDTQYF
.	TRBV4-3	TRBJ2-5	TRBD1	TGCGCCAGCAGCCGGGGACAGGGGGCAGCCCAAGAGACCCAGTACTTC	CASSRGQGAAQETQYF
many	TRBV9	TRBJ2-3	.	TGTGCCAGCAGCGTAGATCTGCTTAGCACAGATACGCAGTATTTT	CASSVDLLSTDTQYF
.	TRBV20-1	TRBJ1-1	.	TGCAGTGCTAGAGAGGGGACACCCAACACTGAAGCTTTCTTT	CSAREGTPNTEAFF
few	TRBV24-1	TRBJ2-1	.	TGTGCCACCACCTCGGGGAGTAGCAATGAGCAGTTCTTC	CATTSGSSNEQFF
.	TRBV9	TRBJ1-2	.	TGTGCCAGCAGCGTAGCGGCAGACTATGGCTACACCTTC	CASSVAADYGYTF
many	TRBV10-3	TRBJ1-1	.	TGTGCCATCAGCGGGACCGTGAACACTGAAGCTTTCTTT	CAISGTVNTEAFF
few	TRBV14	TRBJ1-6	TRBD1	TGTGCCAGCAACGGCGGGACAGGGAGCTCCTATAATTCACCCCTCCACTTT	CASNGGTGSSYNSPLHF
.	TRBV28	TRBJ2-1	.	TGTGCCAGCAGTTTAATTACAGCAAGGGAGCAGTTCTTC	CASSLITAREQFF
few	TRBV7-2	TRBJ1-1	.	TGTGCCAGCAGTTGGGGGGAGGGAACTGAAGCTTTCTTT	CASSWGEGTEAFF
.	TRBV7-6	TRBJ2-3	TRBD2	TGTGCCAGCAGCCGTACTAGCGGGAGGGGGTCAGATACGCAGTATTTT	CASSRTSGRGSDTQYF
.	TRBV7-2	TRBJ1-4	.	TGTGCCAGCAGCCCCCATCGGGACCGGCAGGGTGAAAAACTGTTTTTT	CASSPHRDRQGEKLFF
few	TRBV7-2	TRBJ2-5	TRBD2	TGTGCCAGCAGCCCCCGGACTAGCGGGGGGAGGGAGACCCAGTACTTC	CASSPRTSGGRETQYF
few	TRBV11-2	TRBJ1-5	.	TGTGCCAGCAGCACCCAGATTGGGAGGTTTGGAAGCAATCAGCCCCAGCATTTT	CASSTQIGRFGSNQPQHF
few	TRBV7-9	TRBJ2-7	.	TGTGCCAGCAGCACAAGTGTTGTGGGGGAGCAGTACTTC	CASSTSVVGEQYF
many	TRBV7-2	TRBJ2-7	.	TGTGCCAGCAGCTTAGTCCCGGGACCGGGCTCCCAGCAGTACTTC	CASSLVPGPGSQQYF
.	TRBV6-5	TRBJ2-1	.	TGTGCCAGCAGTTTCGGAGGGACGAGCTCCTACAATGAGCAGTTCTTC	CASSFGGTSSYNEQFF
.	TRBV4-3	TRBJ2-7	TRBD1	TGCGCCAGCAGCCAATCTCATAACCACGGGACAGGGATATACGAGCAGTACTTC	CASSQSHNHGTGIYEQYF
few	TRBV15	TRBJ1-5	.	TGTGCCACCAGCATTCAGCCTAATAGCAATCAGCCCCAGCATTTT	CATSIQPNSNQPQHF
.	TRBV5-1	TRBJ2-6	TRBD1	TGCGCCAGCAGCCTACCCGGGACAGGAGATAACGTCCTGACTTTC	CASSLPGTGDNVLTF
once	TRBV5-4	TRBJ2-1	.	TGTGCCATCAGCCTTGGGCTAATAAATGAGCAGTTCTTC	CAISLGLINEQFF
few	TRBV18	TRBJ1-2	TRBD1	TGTGCCAGCTCACCTCCCGGGACAGGGAACTATGGCTACACCTTC	CASSPPGTGNYGYTF
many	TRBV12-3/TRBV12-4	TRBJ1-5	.	TGTGCCAGCAGTTTAGTGCGTCAGCCCCAGCATTTT	CASSLVRQPQHF
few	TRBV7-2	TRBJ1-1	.	TGTGCCAGCAGCATTGGTCCCCATCCGAACACTGAAGCTTTCTTT	CASSIGPHPNTEAFF
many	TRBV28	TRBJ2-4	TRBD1	TGTGCCAGCAGACGACAGGGGATTCAGTACTTC	CASRRQGIQYF